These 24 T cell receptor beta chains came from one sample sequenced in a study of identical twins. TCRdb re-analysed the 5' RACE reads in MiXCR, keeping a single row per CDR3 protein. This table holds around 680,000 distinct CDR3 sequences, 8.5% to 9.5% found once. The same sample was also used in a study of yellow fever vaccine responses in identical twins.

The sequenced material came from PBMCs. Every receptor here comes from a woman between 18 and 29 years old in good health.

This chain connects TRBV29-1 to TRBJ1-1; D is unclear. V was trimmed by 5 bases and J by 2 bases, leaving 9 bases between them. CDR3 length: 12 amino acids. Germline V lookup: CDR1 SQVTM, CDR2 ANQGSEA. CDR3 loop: CSVLSANTEAFF. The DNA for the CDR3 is TGCAGCGTTTTATCAGCTAACACTGAAGCTTTCTTT.

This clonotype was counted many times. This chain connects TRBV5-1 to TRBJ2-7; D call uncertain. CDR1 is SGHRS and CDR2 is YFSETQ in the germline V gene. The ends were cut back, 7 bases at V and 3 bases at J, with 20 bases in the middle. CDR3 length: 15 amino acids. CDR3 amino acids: CASGPNVQSFYEQYF. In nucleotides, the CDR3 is TGCGCCAGCGGGCCAAATGTTCAGTCCTTCTACGAGCAGTACTTC.

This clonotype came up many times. The CDR3 bases are TGTGCCACCAGTGATTTCTCCCTAGCCGGAAAGTACACCGGGGAGCTGTTTTTT. This gives the protein CATSDFSLAGKYTGELFF. The V gene is TRBV24-1, the J gene TRBJ2-2, with TRBD2 as a possible D gene (5 bases). Trimming left V 1 base short and J 3 bases short, with 17 bases between. The CDR3 consists of 18 residues. Germline-derived CDR1 and CDR2 are KGHDR and SFDVKD.

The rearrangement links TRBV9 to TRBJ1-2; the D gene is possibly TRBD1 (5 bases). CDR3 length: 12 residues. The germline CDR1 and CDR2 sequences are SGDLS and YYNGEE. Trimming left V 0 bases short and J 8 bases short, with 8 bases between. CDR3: CASSVGGGGYTF. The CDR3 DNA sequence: TGTGCCAGCAGCGTAGGGGGGGGAGGCTACACCTTC.

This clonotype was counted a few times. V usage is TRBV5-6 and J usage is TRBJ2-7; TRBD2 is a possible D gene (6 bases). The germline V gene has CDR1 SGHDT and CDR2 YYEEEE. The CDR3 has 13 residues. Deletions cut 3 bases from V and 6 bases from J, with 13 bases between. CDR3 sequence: CASSWGRFLEQYF. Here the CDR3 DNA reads TGTGCCAGCAGCTGGGGGAGGTTTCTCGAGCAGTACTTC.

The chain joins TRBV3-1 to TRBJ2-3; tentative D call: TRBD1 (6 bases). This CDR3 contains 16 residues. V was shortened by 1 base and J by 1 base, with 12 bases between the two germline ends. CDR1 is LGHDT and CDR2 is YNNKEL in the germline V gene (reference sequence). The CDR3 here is CASSQVIAGGTDTQYF. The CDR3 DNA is TGTGCCAGCAGCCAAGTTATTGCAGGGGGCACAGATACGCAGTATTTT.

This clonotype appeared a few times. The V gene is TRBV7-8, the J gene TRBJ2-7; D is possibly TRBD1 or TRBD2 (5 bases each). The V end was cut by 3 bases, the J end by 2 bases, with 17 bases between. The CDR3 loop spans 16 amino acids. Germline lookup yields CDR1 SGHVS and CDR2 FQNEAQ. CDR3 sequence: CASSFSTEGRAYEQYF. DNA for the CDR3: TGTGCCAGCAGCTTTAGCACCGAGGGACGGGCCTACGAGCAGTACTTC.

CDR3 sequence: CASRASSTDTQYF. The CDR3 DNA follows: TGTGCCAGCAGGGCCTCTAGCACAGATACGCAGTATTTT. The chain carries TRBV6-1 and TRBJ2-3; D unclear. V was shortened by 6 bases and J by 0 bases, with 7 bases between the two germline ends. The CDR3 extends over 13 amino acids. Germline CDR1 is MNHNS and CDR2 is SASEGT.

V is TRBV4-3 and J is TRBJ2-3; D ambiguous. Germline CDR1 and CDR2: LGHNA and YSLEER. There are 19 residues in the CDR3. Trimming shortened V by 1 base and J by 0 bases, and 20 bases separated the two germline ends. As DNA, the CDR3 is TGCGCCAGCAGCCAAGCGTACGTTTTGGGCCGGGCAAGCACAGATACGCAGTATTTT. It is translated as CASSQAYVLGRASTDTQYF.

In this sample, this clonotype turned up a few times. The CDR3 DNA reads TGTGCCAGCAGCGACACCGGACTCATAGACTACGAGCAGTACTTC. Translation gives CASSDTGLIDYEQYF. J is TRBJ2-7 and V is TRBV7-9; D perhaps matches TRBD2 (5 bases). CDR3 length: 15 amino acids. V was cut by 5 bases and J by 3 bases, with 17 bases left in between. CDR1 is SEHNR and CDR2 is FQNEAQ in the germline V gene (reference sequence).

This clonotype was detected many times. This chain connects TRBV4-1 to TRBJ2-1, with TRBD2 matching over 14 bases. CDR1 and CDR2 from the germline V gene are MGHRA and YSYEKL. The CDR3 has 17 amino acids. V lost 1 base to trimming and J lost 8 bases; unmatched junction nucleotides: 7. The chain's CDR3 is CASSQARLAGGYDEQFF. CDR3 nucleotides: TGCGCCAGCAGCCAAGCTCGACTAGCGGGGGGGTACGATGAGCAGTTCTTC.

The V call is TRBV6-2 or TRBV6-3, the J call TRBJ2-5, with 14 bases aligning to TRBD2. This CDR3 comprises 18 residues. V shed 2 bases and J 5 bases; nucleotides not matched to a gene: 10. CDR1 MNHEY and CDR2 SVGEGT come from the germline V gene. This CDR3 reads CASSYEAGTSGRGETQYF. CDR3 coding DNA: TGTGCCAGCAGTTACGAAGCCGGGACTAGCGGGAGAGGGGAGACCCAGTACTTC.

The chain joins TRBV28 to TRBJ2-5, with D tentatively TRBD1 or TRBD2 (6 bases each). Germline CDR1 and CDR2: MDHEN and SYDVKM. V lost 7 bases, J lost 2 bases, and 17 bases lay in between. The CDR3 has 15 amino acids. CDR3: CASTSRDNPQETQYF. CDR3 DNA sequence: TGTGCCAGCACCTCGCGGGACAACCCACAAGAGACCCAGTACTTC.

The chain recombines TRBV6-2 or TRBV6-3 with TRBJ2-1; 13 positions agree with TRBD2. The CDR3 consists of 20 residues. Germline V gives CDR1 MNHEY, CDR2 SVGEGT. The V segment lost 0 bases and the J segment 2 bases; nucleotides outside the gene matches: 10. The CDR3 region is CASSYSGGTSGILAYNEQFF. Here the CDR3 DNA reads TGTGCCAGCAGTTACTCGGGCGGGACTAGCGGGATTTTAGCCTACAATGAGCAGTTCTTC.

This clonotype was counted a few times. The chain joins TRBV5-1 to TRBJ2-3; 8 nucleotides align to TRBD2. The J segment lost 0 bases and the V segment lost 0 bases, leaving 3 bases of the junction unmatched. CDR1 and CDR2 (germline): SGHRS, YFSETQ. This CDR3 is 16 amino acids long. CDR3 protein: CASSLALAGSTDTQYF. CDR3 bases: TGCGCCAGCAGCTTGGCATTAGCGGGGAGCACAGATACGCAGTATTTT. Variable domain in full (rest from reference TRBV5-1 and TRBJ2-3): KAGVTQTPRYLIKTRGQQVTLSCSPISGHRSVSWYQQTPGQGLQFLFEYFSETQRNKGNFPGRFSGRQFSNSRSEMNVSTLELGDSALYLCASSLALAGSTDTQYFGPGTRLTVL.

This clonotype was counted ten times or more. The CDR3 protein is CASSLGLGGETQYF. CDR3 DNA: TGCGCCAGCAGCTTGGGCCTCGGGGGAGAGACCCAGTACTTC. The chain couples TRBV5-1 to TRBJ2-5, with D perhaps TRBD2 (6 bases). The germline CDR1 and CDR2 sequences are SGHRS and YFSETQ. Trimming stripped 0 bases from V and 4 bases from J, with 10 bases between. The CDR3 length is 14 residues.

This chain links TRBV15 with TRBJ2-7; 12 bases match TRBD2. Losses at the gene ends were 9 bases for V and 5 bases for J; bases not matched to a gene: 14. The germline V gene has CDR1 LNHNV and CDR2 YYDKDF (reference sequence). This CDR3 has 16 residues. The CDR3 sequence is CATKEGLAGGFDEQYF. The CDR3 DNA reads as TGTGCCACGAAAGAGGGGCTAGCGGGAGGGTTCGACGAGCAGTACTTC.

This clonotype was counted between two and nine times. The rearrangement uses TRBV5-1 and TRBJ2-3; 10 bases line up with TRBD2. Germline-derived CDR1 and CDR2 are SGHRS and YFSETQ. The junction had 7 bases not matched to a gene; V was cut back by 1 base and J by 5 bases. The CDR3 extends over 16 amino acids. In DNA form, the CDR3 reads TGCGCCAGCAGCTTGCGGCTAGCGGGAGCCGTAGATACGCAGTATTTT. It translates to CASSLRLAGAVDTQYF.

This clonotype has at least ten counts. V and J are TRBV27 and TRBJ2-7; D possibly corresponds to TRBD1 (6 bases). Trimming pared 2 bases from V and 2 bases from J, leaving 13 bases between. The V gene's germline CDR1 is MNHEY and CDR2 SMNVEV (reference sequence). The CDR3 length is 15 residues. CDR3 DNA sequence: TGTGCCAGCAGTTTAGGGTCAGGGGTGGCCTACGAGCAGTACTTC. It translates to CASSLGSGVAYEQYF.

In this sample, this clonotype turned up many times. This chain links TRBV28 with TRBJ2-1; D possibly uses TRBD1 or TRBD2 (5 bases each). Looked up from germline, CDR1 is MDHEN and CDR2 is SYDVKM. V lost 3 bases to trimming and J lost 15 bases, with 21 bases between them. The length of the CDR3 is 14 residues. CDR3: CASSFLGPRTSLFF. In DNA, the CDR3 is TGTGCCAGCAGTTTCTTGGGACCCCGTACGTCCTTGTTCTTC.

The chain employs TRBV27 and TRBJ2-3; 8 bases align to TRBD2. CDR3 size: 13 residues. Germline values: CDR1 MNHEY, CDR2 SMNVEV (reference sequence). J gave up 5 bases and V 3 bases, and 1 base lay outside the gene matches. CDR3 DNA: TGTGCCAGCAGTTTTGCGGGGGGAGATACGCAGTATTTT. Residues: CASSFAGGDTQYF.

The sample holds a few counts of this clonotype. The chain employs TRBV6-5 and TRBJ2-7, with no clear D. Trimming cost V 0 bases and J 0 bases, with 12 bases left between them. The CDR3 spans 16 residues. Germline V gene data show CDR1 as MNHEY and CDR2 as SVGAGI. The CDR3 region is CASSYSSIRSSYEQYF. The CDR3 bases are TGTGCCAGCAGTTACTCGAGTATAAGGAGCTCCTACGAGCAGTACTTC.

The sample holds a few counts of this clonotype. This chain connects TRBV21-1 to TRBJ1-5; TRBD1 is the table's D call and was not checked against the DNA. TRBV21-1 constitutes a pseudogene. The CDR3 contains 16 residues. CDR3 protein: CASSKDRGFSNQPQHF. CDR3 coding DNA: TGTGCCAGCAGCAAAGACAGGGGTTTTAGCAATCAGCCCCAGCATTTT.

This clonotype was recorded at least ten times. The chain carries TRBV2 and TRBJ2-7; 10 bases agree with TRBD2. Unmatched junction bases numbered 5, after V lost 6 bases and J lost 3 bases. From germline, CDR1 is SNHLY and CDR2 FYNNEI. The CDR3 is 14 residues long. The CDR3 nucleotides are TGTGCCAGCAGCACACGGACTAGCGGCTACGAGCAGTACTTC. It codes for CASSTRTSGYEQYF.